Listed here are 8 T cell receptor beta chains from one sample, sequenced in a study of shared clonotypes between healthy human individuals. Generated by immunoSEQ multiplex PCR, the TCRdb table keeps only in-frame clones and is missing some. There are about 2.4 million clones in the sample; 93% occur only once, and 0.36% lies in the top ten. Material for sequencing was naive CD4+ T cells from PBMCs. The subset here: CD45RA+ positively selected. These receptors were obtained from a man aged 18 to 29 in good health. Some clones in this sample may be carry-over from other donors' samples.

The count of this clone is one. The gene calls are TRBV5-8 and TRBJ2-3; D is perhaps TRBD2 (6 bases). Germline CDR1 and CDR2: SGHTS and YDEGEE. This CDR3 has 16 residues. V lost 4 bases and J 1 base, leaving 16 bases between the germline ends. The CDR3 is CASSMEWGGGTDTQYF. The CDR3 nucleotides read TGTGCCAGCAGCATGGAGTGGGGAGGCGGCACAGATACGCAGTATTTT.

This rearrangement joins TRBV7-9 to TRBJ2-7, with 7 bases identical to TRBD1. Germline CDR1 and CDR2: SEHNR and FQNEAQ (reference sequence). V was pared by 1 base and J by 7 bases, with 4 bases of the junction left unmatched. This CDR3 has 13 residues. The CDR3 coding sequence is TGTGCCAGCAGCTTAGAACCAGGGGGAGAGCAGTACTTC. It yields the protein CASSLEPGGEQYF.

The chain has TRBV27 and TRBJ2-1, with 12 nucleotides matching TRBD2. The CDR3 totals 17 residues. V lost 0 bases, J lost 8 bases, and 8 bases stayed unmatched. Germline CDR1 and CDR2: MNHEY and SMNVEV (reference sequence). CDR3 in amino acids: CASSLSPLAGGLDEQFF. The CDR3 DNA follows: TGTGCCAGCAGTTTATCACCCCTAGCGGGAGGGCTCGATGAGCAGTTCTTC.

The CDR3 nucleotides read TGTGCCAGCAGTGAAAATGGTGCAGGGCGTACGAATGAGCAGTTCTTC. As protein: CASSENGAGRTNEQFF. The rearrangement uses TRBV6-1 and TRBJ2-1; perhaps TRBD1 as D (5 bases). This CDR3 has 16 amino acids. Trimming stripped 2 bases from V and 7 bases from J, with 18 bases between. Germline V gene lookup returns CDR1 MNHNS and CDR2 SASEGT.

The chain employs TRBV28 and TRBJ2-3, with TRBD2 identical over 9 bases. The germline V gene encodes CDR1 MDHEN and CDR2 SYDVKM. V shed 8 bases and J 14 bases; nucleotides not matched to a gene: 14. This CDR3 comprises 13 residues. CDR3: CASVPSGRQMTYF. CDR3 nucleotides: TGTGCCAGCGTCCCCAGCGGGAGGCAAATGACGTATTTT. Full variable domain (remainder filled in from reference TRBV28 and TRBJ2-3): DVKVTQSSRYLVKRTGEKVFLECVQDMDHENMFWYRQDPGLGLRLIYFSYDVKMKEKGDIPEGYSVSREKKERFSLILESASTNQTSMYLCASVPSGRQMTYFGPGTRLTVL.

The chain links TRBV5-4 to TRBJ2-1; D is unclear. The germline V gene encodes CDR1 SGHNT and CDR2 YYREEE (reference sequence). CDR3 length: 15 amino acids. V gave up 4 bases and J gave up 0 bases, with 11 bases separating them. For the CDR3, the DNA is TGTGCCAGCAGCCCCAGACGGAGCTCCTACAATGAGCAGTTCTTC. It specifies CASSPRRSSYNEQFF.

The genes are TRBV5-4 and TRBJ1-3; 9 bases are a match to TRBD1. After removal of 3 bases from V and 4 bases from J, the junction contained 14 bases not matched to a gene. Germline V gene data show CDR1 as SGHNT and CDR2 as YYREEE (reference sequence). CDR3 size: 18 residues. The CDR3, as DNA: TGTGCCAGCAGCTCACCCAGACCCGGGACAGGGACCGGAAACACCATATATTTT. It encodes CASSSPRPGTGTGNTIYF.

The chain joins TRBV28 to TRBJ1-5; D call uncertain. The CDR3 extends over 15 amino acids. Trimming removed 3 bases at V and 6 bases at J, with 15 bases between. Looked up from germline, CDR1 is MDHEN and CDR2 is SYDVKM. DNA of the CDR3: TGTGCCAGCAGTTTGGTCCCGGGGTCGGGTCAGCCCCAGCATTTT. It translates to CASSLVPGSGQPQHF.